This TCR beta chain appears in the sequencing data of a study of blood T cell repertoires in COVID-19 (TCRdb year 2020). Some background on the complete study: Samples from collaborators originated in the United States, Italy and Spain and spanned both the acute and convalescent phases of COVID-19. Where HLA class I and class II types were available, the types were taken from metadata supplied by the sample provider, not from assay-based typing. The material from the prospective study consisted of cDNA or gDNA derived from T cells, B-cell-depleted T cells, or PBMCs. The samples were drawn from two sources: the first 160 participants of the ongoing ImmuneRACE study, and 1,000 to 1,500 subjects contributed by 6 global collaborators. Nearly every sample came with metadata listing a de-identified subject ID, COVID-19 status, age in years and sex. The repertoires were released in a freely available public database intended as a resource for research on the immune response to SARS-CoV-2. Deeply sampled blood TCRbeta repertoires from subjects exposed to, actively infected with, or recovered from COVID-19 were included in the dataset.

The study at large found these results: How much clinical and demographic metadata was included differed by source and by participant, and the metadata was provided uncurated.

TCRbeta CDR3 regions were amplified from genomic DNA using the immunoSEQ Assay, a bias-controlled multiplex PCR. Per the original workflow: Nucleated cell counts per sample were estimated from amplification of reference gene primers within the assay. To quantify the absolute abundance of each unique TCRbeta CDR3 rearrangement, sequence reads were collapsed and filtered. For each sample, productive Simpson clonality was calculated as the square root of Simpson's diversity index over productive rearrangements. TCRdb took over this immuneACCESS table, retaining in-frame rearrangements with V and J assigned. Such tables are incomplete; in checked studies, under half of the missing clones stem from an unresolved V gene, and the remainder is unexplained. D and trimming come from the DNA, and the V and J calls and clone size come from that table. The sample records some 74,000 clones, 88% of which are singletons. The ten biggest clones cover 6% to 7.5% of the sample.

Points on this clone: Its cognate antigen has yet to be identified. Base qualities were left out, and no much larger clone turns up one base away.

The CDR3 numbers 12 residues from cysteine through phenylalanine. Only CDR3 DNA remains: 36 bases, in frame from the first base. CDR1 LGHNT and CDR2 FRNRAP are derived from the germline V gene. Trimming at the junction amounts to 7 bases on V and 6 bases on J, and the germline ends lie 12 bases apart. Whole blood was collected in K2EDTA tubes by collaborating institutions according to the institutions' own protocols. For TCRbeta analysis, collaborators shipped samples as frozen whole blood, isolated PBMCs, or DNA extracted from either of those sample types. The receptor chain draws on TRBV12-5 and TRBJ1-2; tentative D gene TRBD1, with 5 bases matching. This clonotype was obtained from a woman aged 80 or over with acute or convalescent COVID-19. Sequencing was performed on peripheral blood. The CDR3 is CASARRGNGYTF. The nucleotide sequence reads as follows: TGTGCTAGTGCCCGGCGGGGGAATGGCTACACCTTC.